What follows are 17 T cell receptor beta chains derived from one specimen sequenced in a study of cytomegalovirus exposure and HLA in healthy donors. PCR employed 60 Vbeta and 13 Jbeta primers. The protocol was immunoSEQ multiplex PCR, while the TCRdb copy is restricted to in-frame clones and leaves out a portion. The sample includes around 70,000 clones, 75% to 90% of them seen just once. The source material was PBMCs. These receptor sequences come from a woman aged 25 to 39 in good health and CMV-seronegative.

The chain uses TRBV7-2 and TRBJ1-3; 7 bases fit TRBD1. The ends lost 5 bases at V and 3 bases at J; junction bases unmatched: 1. Germline values: CDR1 SGHTA, CDR2 FQGNSA. The CDR3 is 13 residues long. The CDR3 here is CASSPGGGNTIYF. The CDR3 region has the DNA TGTGCCAGCAGCCCAGGGGGTGGAAACACCATATATTTT.

The J gene is TRBJ1-1, the V gene TRBV4-1; no reliable D call. The CDR3 length is 12 residues. From germline, CDR1 is MGHRA and CDR2 YSYEKL. V was shortened by 1 base and J by 7 bases, with 7 bases between the two germline ends. The CDR3 DNA is TGCGCCAGCAGCCAAGGTTTCCATGAAGCTTTCTTT. It encodes CASSQGFHEAFF.

The V gene is TRBV6-5, the J gene TRBJ1-4, with D maybe TRBD1 (6 bases). CDR3 length: 13 residues. Trimming removed 6 bases at V and 7 bases at J, with 12 bases between. CDR1 and CDR2 (germline): MNHEY, SVGAGI. CDR3 DNA: TGTGCCAGCAGGGGGACAAACAGTGAAAAACTGTTTTTT. Translating it yields CASRGTNSEKLFF.

V usage is TRBV7-2 and J usage is TRBJ1-5; no definite D call. CDR1 and CDR2 (germline): SGHTA, FQGNSA. The CDR3 extends over 15 amino acids. Trimming pared 3 bases from V and 0 bases from J, leaving 9 bases between. This CDR3 reads CASSFLVDSNQPQHF. For the CDR3, the DNA is TGTGCCAGCAGCTTTTTGGTAGATAGCAATCAGCCCCAGCATTTT.

This clone came up a few times. The CDR3 is CASRPQGNSGNTIYF. The CDR3 DNA sequence: TGTGCCAGCAGACCCCAGGGGAACTCTGGAAACACCATATATTTT. The chain is built from TRBV6-5 and TRBJ1-3, with a weak D call TRBD1 (6 bases). This CDR3 region has 15 residues. Trimming removed 6 bases from V and 0 bases from J, with 12 bases in between. CDR1 is MNHEY and CDR2 is SVGAGI in the germline V gene.

The genes are TRBV5-1 and TRBJ1-1; no clear D. V was clipped by 6 bases and J by 2 bases, with 17 bases between them. Germline lookup yields CDR1 SGHRS and CDR2 YFSETQ. This CDR3 region has 15 residues. CDR3 DNA: TGCGCCAGCACCCCCGAATGGGGAGTTAACACTGAAGCTTTCTTT. Translating gives CASTPEWGVNTEAFF.

This clone was counted a single time. This sequence joins TRBV5-6 and TRBJ2-1; 7 positions match TRBD1. The V gene's germline CDR1 is SGHDT and CDR2 YYEEEE. The CDR3 has 14 residues. The V and J ends lost 4 bases and 9 bases, in that order; junction bases with no gene match: 10. The CDR3 DNA reads TGTGCCAGCAGCCCGGGACAGCTTTTTGGTGAGCAGTTCTTC. This translates into CASSPGQLFGEQFF.

This clone was detected only a few times. The rearrangement links TRBV4-2 to TRBJ2-2, with 7 bases lining up with TRBD2. The V gene's germline CDR1 is LGHNA and CDR2 YNFKEQ. CDR3 length: 16 residues. J gave up 6 bases and V 0 bases, and 7 bases lay outside the gene matches. DNA of the CDR3: TGTGCCAGCAGCCAAGAGGGGGGGAGGGCCGCCGGGGAGCTGTTTTTT. It specifies CASSQEGGRAAGELFF.

The genes are TRBV28 and TRBJ1-2; 9 bases line up with TRBD1. V was pared by 2 bases and J by 6 bases, with 7 bases of the junction left unmatched. The CDR3 loop spans 15 amino acids. Germline V gene sequence: CDR1 MDHEN, CDR2 SYDVKM. The CDR3 here is CASSLLRQGGDGYTF. The CDR3 nucleotides read TGTGCCAGCAGTTTACTCCGACAGGGGGGCGATGGCTACACCTTC.

This clone was observed once. This chain links TRBV27 with TRBJ1-6, with 7 bases that match TRBD1. Germline V lookup: CDR1 MNHEY, CDR2 SMNVEV (reference sequence). Unmatched junction bases numbered 16, after V lost 1 base and J lost 13 bases. The length of the CDR3 is 17 residues. The CDR3 spells CASSLLGATGNVGPLHF. CDR3 in DNA: TGTGCCAGCAGTTTATTGGGAGCGACAGGGAACGTTGGGCCCCTCCACTTT.

J is TRBJ1-5 and V is TRBV7-8, with D uncertain. With 1 base removed from V and 4 bases from J, the gap between germline ends came to 8 bases. Germline V CDR1 and CDR2: SGHVS, FQNEAQ. CDR3 length equals 14 residues. The CDR3 loop reads CASSLGTGNQPQHF. CDR3 nucleotide sequence: TGTGCCAGCAGCTTAGGCACCGGGAATCAGCCCCAGCATTTT.

The chain has TRBV2 and TRBJ1-2, with 11 bases identical to TRBD1. This CDR3 is 15 amino acids long. The ends lost 6 bases at V and 3 bases at J; junction bases unmatched: 6. Germline assignment: CDR1 SNHLY and CDR2 FYNNEI. The CDR3 protein is CASRTGQGAYYGYTF. DNA of the CDR3: TGTGCCAGCAGGACCGGACAGGGGGCATACTATGGCTACACCTTC.

The chain employs TRBV25-1 and TRBJ1-1; 7 bases match TRBD1. Germline assignment: CDR1 MGHDK and CDR2 SYGVNS. The J segment lost 4 bases and the V segment lost 6 bases, leaving 8 bases of the junction unmatched. This CDR3 is 14 amino acids long. CDR3 nucleotide sequence: TGTGCCAGCAGCACACCCGGACAGGCCACTGAAGCTTTCTTT. It encodes CASSTPGQATEAFF.

V usage is TRBV2 and J usage is TRBJ1-6, with 11 nucleotides matching TRBD1. Germline lookup yields CDR1 SNHLY and CDR2 FYNNEI. J lost 7 bases, V lost 6 bases, and 8 bases had no gene match. The CDR3 is 16 residues long. The CDR3, as DNA: TGTGCCAGCAGCCCAAGGGGGACAGGGGGAAATTCACCCCTCCACTTT. It encodes CASSPRGTGGNSPLHF.

The chain combines TRBV7-3 with TRBJ2-1; the match to TRBD1 covers 10 bases. The CDR3 extends over 15 amino acids. J gave up 5 bases and V 6 bases, and 7 bases lay outside the gene matches. Per the germline V gene, CDR1 is SGHTA and CDR2 is FQGTGA. CDR3 loop: CASSLDRGSHNEQFF. The DNA for the CDR3 is TGTGCCAGCAGTCTGGACAGGGGGAGCCACAATGAGCAGTTCTTC.

This clone is a singleton in its sample. The rearrangement joins TRBV9 to TRBJ2-5, with TRBD1 identical over 8 bases. The DNA end favors TRBJ2-7, so the J call may be wrong. The CDR3 covers 16 residues. Germline V gives CDR1 SGDLS, CDR2 YYNGEE. The CDR3 DNA sequence: TGTGCCAGCAGCGAGGACAGGGATCTTTCACTGCACGAGCAGTACTTC. This encodes CASSEDRDLSLHEQYF.

The chain has TRBV7-7 and TRBJ2-5, with D possibly TRBD2 on 6 matching bases. CDR1 and CDR2 from the germline V gene are SSHAT and FNYEAQ (reference sequence). This CDR3 comprises 14 residues. The DNA for the CDR3 is TGTGCTAGCGGCACGCTGGGGCGCGGAGAGACCCAGTACTTC. The encoded protein is CASGTLGRGETQYF.